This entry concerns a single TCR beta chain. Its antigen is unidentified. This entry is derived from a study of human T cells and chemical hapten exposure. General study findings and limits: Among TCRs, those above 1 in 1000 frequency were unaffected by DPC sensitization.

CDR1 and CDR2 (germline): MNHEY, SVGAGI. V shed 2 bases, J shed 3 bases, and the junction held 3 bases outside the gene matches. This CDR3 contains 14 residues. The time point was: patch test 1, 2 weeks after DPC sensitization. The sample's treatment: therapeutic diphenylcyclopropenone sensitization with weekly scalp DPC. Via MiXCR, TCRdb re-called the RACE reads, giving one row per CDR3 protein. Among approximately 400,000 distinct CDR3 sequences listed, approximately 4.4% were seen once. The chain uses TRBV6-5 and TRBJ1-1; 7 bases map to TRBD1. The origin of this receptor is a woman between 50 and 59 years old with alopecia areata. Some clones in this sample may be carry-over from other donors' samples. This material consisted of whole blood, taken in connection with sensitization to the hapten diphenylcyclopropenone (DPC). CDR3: CASSYRGQDTEAFF. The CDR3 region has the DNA TGTGCCAGCAGTTACAGGGGGCAGGACACTGAAGCTTTCTTT.